This T cell receptor beta chain was captured in a study of blood T cell repertoires in COVID-19. Study at large: COVID-19 samples from acute and convalescent phases originated in the United States, Italy and Spain. In each case, the material was cDNA or gDNA derived from T cells, B-cell-depleted T cells, or PBMCs.

In germline, CDR1 is SGHKS, CDR2 YYEKEE (reference sequence). The V and J ends lost 2 bases and 1 base respectively, with 9 bases between them. The CDR3 covers 14 residues. Sequenced by immunoSEQ multiplex PCR; TCRdb stores in-frame clones only, minus some. The profile shows about 350,000 clones, roughly 89% of them singletons. Seattle researchers signed up patients amid active infection and tracked them longitudinally. The receptor comes from a woman aged 55 to 70 with COVID-19, enrolled during active disease. Sequenced input: peripheral blood. This chain connects TRBV5-5 to TRBJ1-1; a weak D match, TRBD1 (6 bases). CDR3 amino acids: CASSLQGGNTEAFF. CDR3 in DNA: TGTGCCAGCAGCTTACAGGGTGGGAACACTGAAGCTTTCTTT.